The clone carrying this T cell receptor (beta chain) was counted a few times. Its antigen is as yet unknown. V was clipped by 2 bases and J by 7 bases; unmatched bases: 3. Germline V gene lookup returns CDR1 MDHEN and CDR2 SYDVKM. The CDR3 is 14 residues long. These data are taken from a study of T cell repertoires in cytomegalovirus infection. For the study at large: Public signatures in TCR beta pointed to CMV infection and matching HLA type.

Study conclusions and caveats: HLA-C-restricted CMV clonotypes gave the most frequent clonotype in two of eight donors.

MiXCR, applied by TCRdb to the reads, yields one record per CDR3 protein. The table records approximately 140,000 distinct CDR3 sequences, almost 9% of them present only once. The V gene is TRBV28, the J gene TRBJ1-2; 11 nucleotides agree with TRBD1. This receptor was identified in a human donor in good health (CMV status not recorded). Some clones in this sample may be carry-over from other donors' samples. The specimen sequenced was PBMCs. CDR3 in DNA: TGTGCCAGCAGTTTAAGGGGGACAGGGGGTGGCTACACCTTC. It specifies CASSLRGTGGGYTF.